These 5 T cell receptor beta chains were all obtained from the same sample, sequenced in a study of cytomegalovirus exposure and HLA in healthy donors. The primer mix had 60 Vbeta and 13 Jbeta primers. The table came from immunoSEQ multiplex PCR; TCRdb's copy has only in-frame clones and leaves some out. The sample has 110,000 or so clones; about 64% are singletons. The source material was PBMCs. These receptors were taken from a man aged 18 to 35 in good health and CMV-seropositive.

The J gene is TRBJ1-1, the V gene TRBV5-1, with 8 bases lining up with TRBD1. This CDR3 is built from 13 residues. The V segment lost 3 bases and the J segment 7 bases; nucleotides outside the gene matches: 5. Germline V lookup: CDR1 SGHRS, CDR2 YFSETQ. Here the CDR3 reads CASSWTGIREAFF. In DNA form, the CDR3 reads TGCGCCAGCAGCTGGACAGGGATTCGTGAAGCTTTCTTT.

This chain links TRBV7-6 with TRBJ2-2; D might be TRBD1 (6 bases). Germline lookup yields CDR1 SGHVS and CDR2 FNYEAQ. The CDR3 is made up of 17 amino acids. The V and J ends lost 5 bases and 0 bases respectively, with 16 bases between them. Here the CDR3 reads CASSGLDSHANTGELFF. For the CDR3, the DNA is TGTGCCAGCAGCGGGTTGGACAGCCACGCGAACACCGGGGAGCTGTTTTTT. Drawing the rest from reference TRBV7-6 and TRBJ2-2, the complete variable domain is GAGVSQSPRYKVTKRGQDVALRCDPISGHVSLYWYRQALGQGPEFLTYFNYEAQQDKSGLPNDRFSAERPEGSISTLTIQRTEQRDSAMYRCASSGLDSHANTGELFFGEGSRLTVL.

The rearrangement links TRBV7-9 to TRBJ1-2; the D is unclear. The ends were cut back, 5 bases at V and 3 bases at J, with 10 bases in the middle. CDR1 SEHNR and CDR2 FQNEAQ come from the germline V gene (reference sequence). The CDR3 contains 13 residues. For the CDR3, the DNA is TGTGCCAGCAGCGGAACCGGGGACTATGGCTACACCTTC. This codes for CASSGTGDYGYTF.

V is TRBV6-1 and J is TRBJ1-6; D uncertain. The CDR3 is 12 residues long. Trimming stripped 7 bases from V and 14 bases from J, with 15 bases between. Germline V gene data show CDR1 as MNHNS and CDR2 as SASEGT. This CDR3 reads CASTERSEALHF. DNA for the CDR3: TGTGCCAGCACAGAAAGAAGCGAGGCCCTCCACTTT.

This clone has just a few counts. This chain joins TRBV6-1 and TRBJ1-5; D ambiguous. Trimming shortened V by 2 bases and J by 1 base, and 9 bases separated the two germline ends. The CDR3 has 15 residues. The germline gives CDR1 MNHNS, CDR2 SASEGT. This chain's CDR3 is CASSEWRVSNQPQHF. For the CDR3, the DNA is TGTGCCAGCAGTGAATGGAGGGTAAGCAATCAGCCCCAGCATTTT.